These 20 T cell receptor beta chains were sequenced from one sample in a study of a mutant IDH1 vaccine in newly diagnosed glioma. Time point described: baseline, week 1 (first vaccination visit). Treatment described: pre-vaccination baseline after standard-of-care therapy. Measured with immunoSEQ multiplex PCR; TCRdb has only the in-frame clones, and not every one. The table includes some 23,000 clones, approximately 93% detected once. The sample in question was PBMCs, obtained from a glioma patient treated with radiotherapy, temozolomide or both. These receptor sequences come from a man aged 35-49 years with glioma.

The chain couples TRBV5-6 to TRBJ2-7; 10 nucleotides match TRBD2. Looked up from germline, CDR1 is SGHDT and CDR2 is YYEEEE. This CDR3 region has 15 residues. With 0 bases clipped from V and 5 bases from J, the junction kept 5 bases outside the gene matches. The CDR3 spells CASSLASGGPHEQYF. In nucleotides, the CDR3 is TGTGCCAGCAGCTTGGCTAGCGGGGGCCCCCACGAGCAGTACTTC.

For this clone: Distinct nucleotide sequences in the sample also encode this CDR3. V is TRBV5-4 and J is TRBJ2-7; a weak D match, TRBD1 (5 bases). Deletions cut 2 bases from V and 4 bases from J, with 7 bases between. CDR1 is SGHNT and CDR2 is YYREEE in the germline V gene (reference sequence). The CDR3 length is 12 residues. The CDR3: CASSFKGYEQYF. The CDR3 bases are TGTGCCAGCAGCTTTAAGGGGTACGAGCAGTACTTC.

The rearrangement joins TRBV6-5 to TRBJ1-2; 7 bases are shared with TRBD1. The CDR3 is 15 residues long. V lost 7 bases, J lost 7 bases, and 15 bases stayed unmatched. Per the germline V gene, CDR1 is MNHEY and CDR2 is SVGAGI. This CDR3 is CASTQGRQGGSGYTF. The CDR3 DNA follows: TGTGCCAGCACACAAGGGCGACAGGGAGGGTCTGGCTACACCTTC.

The chain uses TRBV27 and TRBJ2-5; the match to TRBD2 covers 8 bases. Germline V CDR1 and CDR2: MNHEY, SMNVEV (reference sequence). V gave up 5 bases and J gave up 5 bases; unmatched junction bases: 7. The CDR3 sequence is 14 residues long. The CDR3 loop is CASSQVSSGETQYF. CDR3 coding DNA: TGTGCCAGCAGTCAGGTTTCTAGCGGGGAGACCCAGTACTTC.

The chain couples TRBV27 to TRBJ2-3; 10 positions agree with TRBD2. This CDR3 is built from 16 residues. Germline V CDR1 and CDR2: MNHEY, SMNVEV (reference sequence). The junction had 3 bases not matched to a gene; V was cut back by 3 bases and J by 0 bases. CDR3 amino acids: CASSFLAGGSTDTQYF. CDR3 sequence (DNA): TGTGCCAGCAGTTTCTTAGCGGGAGGAAGCACAGATACGCAGTATTTT.

The chain has TRBV20-1 and TRBJ1-2; D not certain. In germline, CDR1 is DFQATT, CDR2 SNEGSKA (reference sequence). Deletions cut 3 bases from V and 5 bases from J, with 7 bases between. The CDR3 is 11 residues long. For the CDR3, the DNA is TGCAGTGCTAGTGACCTTTATGGCTACACCTTC. It is translated as CSASDLYGYTF.

V gene TRBV11-3 combines with J gene TRBJ1-1; D remains ambiguous. In germline, CDR1 is SGHNT, CDR2 YENEEA. Trimming left V 5 bases short and J 0 bases short, with 10 bases between. This CDR3 has 14 residues. In DNA form, the CDR3 reads TGTGCCAGCAGCCCCCCTAGGGTGAACACTGAAGCTTTCTTT. Protein: CASSPPRVNTEAFF.

This sequence joins TRBV30 and TRBJ2-5; D not certain. This CDR3 has 13 amino acids. The germline V and J ends were trimmed by 1 base and 3 bases, with 9 bases remaining between them. The germline CDR1 and CDR2 sequences are GTSNPN and SVGIG (reference sequence). Here the CDR3 reads CAWSGSAKETQYF. DNA of the CDR3: TGTGCCTGGAGTGGGTCCGCAAAAGAGACCCAGTACTTC.

This clone was recorded only once. The J gene is TRBJ1-1, the V gene TRBV30, with no clear D. The CDR3 totals 15 residues. V was pared by 0 bases and J by 5 bases, with 16 bases between. Per the germline V gene, CDR1 is GTSNPN and CDR2 is SVGIG (reference sequence). The CDR3 nucleotides read TGTGCCTGGAGTGTAATCTCCGTCATCGAGACTGAAGCTTTCTTT. Translated, it gives CAWSVISVIETEAFF. The variable domain in full, with the rest retrieved from reference TRBV30 and TRBJ1-1, is SQTIHQWPATLVQPVGSPLSLECTVEGTSNPNLYWYRQAAGRGLQLLFYSVGIGQISSEVPQNLSASRPQDRQFILSSKKLLLSDSGFYLCAWSVISVIETEAFFGQGTRLTVV.

This sequence joins TRBV19 and TRBJ1-5; 8 nucleotides line up with TRBD1. Germline V gene data show CDR1 as LNHDA and CDR2 as SQIVND (reference sequence). The CDR3 is made up of 15 amino acids. The V segment lost 8 bases and the J segment 4 bases; nucleotides outside the gene matches: 10. The CDR3 DNA reads as TGTGCCAGTCAATCCAAACAGGGGGTGAATCAGCCCCAGCATTTT. It encodes CASQSKQGVNQPQHF. Full variable domain (rest looked up from reference TRBV19 and TRBJ1-5): DGGITQSPKYLFRKEGQNVTLSCEQNLNHDAMYWYRQDPGQGLRLIYYSQIVNDFQKGDIAEGYSVSREKKESFPLTVTSAQKNPTAFYLCASQSKQGVNQPQHFGDGTRLSIL.

The J gene is TRBJ2-2, the V gene TRBV15; 8 positions agree with TRBD1. The germline V gene encodes CDR1 LNHNV and CDR2 YYDKDF (reference sequence). Trimming at V came to 4 bases and at J to 5 bases, leaving 6 bases not matched to a gene. The CDR3 consists of 15 residues. CDR3 nucleotides: TGTGCCACCAGCAATGACAGGGGAAGAACCGGGGAGCTGTTTTTT. Amino acids: CATSNDRGRTGELFF.

The V and J genes are TRBV19 and TRBJ1-1; 7 bases match TRBD1. CDR3 length equals 12 residues. The V segment lost 10 bases and the J segment 4 bases; nucleotides outside the gene matches: 6. Germline V lookup: CDR1 LNHDA, CDR2 SQIVND (reference sequence). CDR3 DNA sequence: TGTGCCATCCGACAGGGTAGCACTGAAGCTTTCTTT. Translated: CAIRQGSTEAFF.

The V gene is TRBV6-1, the J gene TRBJ1-4, with no clear D. Trimming stripped 3 bases from V and 5 bases from J, with 13 bases between. Germline CDR1 reads MNHNS; CDR2 reads SASEGT. This CDR3 spans 15 amino acids. DNA of the CDR3: TGTGCCAGCAGTGACCTGGGCGGAACGAATGAAAAACTGTTTTTT. Residues: CASSDLGGTNEKLFF.

The chain couples TRBV5-1 to TRBJ2-6; D is tentatively TRBD1 or TRBD2 (5 bases each). Trimming took 2 bases from V and 0 from J, leaving 6 bases between them. The CDR3 is 15 amino acids. Germline lookup yields CDR1 SGHRS and CDR2 YFSETQ. The CDR3 reads CASSFGGSGANVLTF. CDR3 DNA: TGCGCCAGCAGCTTTGGGGGCTCTGGGGCCAACGTCCTGACTTTC.

This rearrangement joins TRBV6-4 to TRBJ2-7; TRBD2 might be the D (7 bases). Germline V CDR1 and CDR2: MRHNA, SNTAGT. The CDR3 spans 15 residues. Between the trimmed V and J ends, which lost 7 bases and 3 bases, there was a span of 19 bases. The CDR3 loop reads CASIASGGAFYEQYF. The CDR3 region has the DNA TGTGCCAGCATCGCGTCGGGGGGCGCTTTCTACGAGCAGTACTTC.

This rearrangement joins TRBV19 to TRBJ1-5, with D maybe TRBD1 (6 bases). Per the germline V gene, CDR1 is LNHDA and CDR2 is SQIVND (reference sequence). Trimming removed 8 bases at V and 6 bases at J, with 17 bases between. This CDR3 is 14 amino acids long. The CDR3 bases are TGTGCCAGTGGCCCGTTGGACAGTGGTCAGCCCCAGCATTTT. As protein: CASGPLDSGQPQHF.

The chain links TRBV23-1 to TRBJ2-3, with D tentatively TRBD1 or TRBD2 (5 bases each). TRBV23-1 is an open reading frame, and its role is uncertain. CDR3 length: 14 amino acids. Trimming shortened V by 3 bases and J by 9 bases, and 16 bases separated the two germline ends. CDR3 protein: CASSHPGAHKTQYF. The CDR3 region has the DNA TGCGCCAGCAGTCATCCCGGGGCCCATAAAACGCAGTATTTT.

This chain uses TRBV19 with TRBJ2-7, with 9 positions matching TRBD1. The germline gives CDR1 LNHDA, CDR2 SQIVND (reference sequence). The V and J ends lost 4 bases and 2 bases, in that order; junction bases with no gene match: 6. The CDR3 is 15 residues long. CDR3 loop: CASSSPDRGTYEQYF. The CDR3 DNA reads TGTGCCAGTAGTAGTCCGGACAGGGGAACCTACGAGCAGTACTTC.

The rearrangement uses TRBV9 and TRBJ1-2; TRBD1 might be the D (6 bases). This CDR3 has 15 amino acids. Germline V gives CDR1 SGDLS, CDR2 YYNGEE. Trimming left V 2 bases short and J 4 bases short, with 15 bases between. The CDR3 protein is CASSVSGGLSYGYTF. CDR3 coding DNA: TGTGCCAGCAGCGTTAGTGGGGGGCTTAGCTATGGCTACACCTTC.

The V gene is TRBV6-1, the J gene TRBJ2-3, with 7 bases aligning to TRBD1. CDR1 and CDR2 (germline): MNHNS, SASEGT. The CDR3 extends over 15 amino acids. Germline trimming cut 7 bases from V and 1 base from J; bases unmatched to any gene: 8. CDR3 region: CASTDRVGGTDTQYF. The CDR3 DNA is TGTGCCAGCACCGACAGGGTGGGCGGCACAGATACGCAGTATTTT.